The clone carrying this T cell receptor beta chain came up a few times. Its matching antigen is unknown. This entry comes from a study of T-cell reconstitution after alpha-beta-depleted transplantation in children. The CDR3 runs to 14 residues. CDR1 SGHDT and CDR2 YYEEEE come from the germline V gene. After removal of 4 bases from V and 4 bases from J, the junction contained 4 bases not matched to a gene. Preparation of the TCRbeta library involved a method that used unique molecular identifiers. TCRdb redid the calling of the PCR reads with MiXCR, one entry per CDR3 protein. Of around 100,000 distinct CDR3 sequences in the sample, around 10% are singletons; the top ten hold under 35%. The study's findings and limits: There were reportedly several hundred expanded graft clones from which alpha-beta T cells came about two months after transplant. T-cell counts and diversity were attributed mostly to newly produced T cells one year after transplant.

The sequencing used PBMCs, collected before TCRalphabeta/CD19-depleted stem cell transplant. The receptor comes from a boy aged 2 to 10 with acute lymphoblastic leukemia, due to receive a stem cell transplant. The rearrangement links TRBV5-6 to TRBJ2-3; TRBD2 agrees at 9 bases. CDR3 protein: CASSLSGRPDTQYF. CDR3 coding DNA: TGTGCCAGCAGCCTTAGCGGGAGACCAGATACGCAGTATTTT.